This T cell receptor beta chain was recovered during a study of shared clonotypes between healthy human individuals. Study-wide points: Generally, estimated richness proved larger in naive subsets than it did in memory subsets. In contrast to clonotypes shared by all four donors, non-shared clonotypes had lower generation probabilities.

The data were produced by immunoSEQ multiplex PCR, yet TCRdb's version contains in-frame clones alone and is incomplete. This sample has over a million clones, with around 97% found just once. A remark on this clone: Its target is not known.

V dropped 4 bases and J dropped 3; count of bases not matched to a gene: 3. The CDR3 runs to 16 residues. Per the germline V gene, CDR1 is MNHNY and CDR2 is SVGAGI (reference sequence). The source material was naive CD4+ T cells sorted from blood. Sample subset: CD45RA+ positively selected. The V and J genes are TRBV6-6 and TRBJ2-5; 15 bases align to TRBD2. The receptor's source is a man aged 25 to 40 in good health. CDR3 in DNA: TGTGCCAGCAGTTTCGGGACTAGCGGGAGGAAAGAGACCCAGTACTTC. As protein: CASSFGTSGRKETQYF.